The clone carrying this TCR beta chain was found a few times. Its target is unknown. Amplification yielded TCR beta CDR3 regions, with RNA transcripts as the source. HTBI primers drove first-round RT-PCR of the TCR CDR3. From the multiplex PCR reads, TCRdb called clonotypes with MiXCR, one entry per CDR3 protein. Here the sample spans hundreds of thousands of distinct CDR3 sequences, less than 25% being singletons. These data belong to a study of T cells in Graves' hyperthyroidism and ophthalmopathy. Study as a whole: Staff took peripheral blood when the initial diagnosis was made, before any treatment began. General study points: Prediction of ophthalmopathy progression came a median around 6 months pre-onset.

The CDR3 loop spans 13 amino acids. V gave up 5 bases and J gave up 3 bases, with 14 bases separating them. The germline gives CDR1 DFQATT, CDR2 SNEGSKA (reference sequence). Uncontrolled infection, other autoimmune disease, pregnancy or lactation barred patients from enrollment. The chain couples TRBV20-1 to TRBJ2-7, with D tentatively TRBD2 (5 bases). Sequencing was performed on blood. This TCR derives from a man aged 30 to 39 with Graves' ophthalmopathy. As DNA, the CDR3 is TGCAGTGCTCTATCGGAGACTAACTACGAGCAGTACTTC. It is translated as CSALSETNYEQYF.